The 27 T cell receptor beta chains below were found in one sample sequenced in a study of blood T cell repertoires in COVID-19. Profiled with immunoSEQ multiplex PCR; TCRdb holds only in-frame clones, not every one. The sample carries approximately 400,000 clones, more than 75% recorded once. The specimen sequenced was PBMCs or T cells enriched from blood (not recorded which). All receptors come from a woman aged 18-30 years who had recovered from COVID-19.

The chain recombines TRBV20-1 with TRBJ1-1, with 8 bases matching TRBD1. CDR3 length: 15 amino acids. The germline V gene has CDR1 DFQATT and CDR2 SNEGSKA (reference sequence). After removal of 3 bases from V and 5 bases from J, the junction contained 11 bases not matched to a gene. This CDR3 is CSASIKGRGLTEAFF. CDR3 nucleotides: TGCAGTGCTAGTATAAAGGGCAGGGGGCTAACTGAAGCTTTCTTT.

The chain joins TRBV19 to TRBJ1-5, with D possibly matching TRBD1 (5 bases). Trimming removed 6 bases from V and 6 bases from J, with 15 bases in between. The CDR3 runs to 14 residues. Per the germline V gene, CDR1 is LNHDA and CDR2 is SQIVND (reference sequence). CDR3 nucleotide sequence: TGTGCCAGTAGCCCCTCCAGGGAAACTCAGCCCCAGCATTTT. The encoded protein is CASSPSRETQPQHF.

The CDR3: CASSYLKDSRSTDTQYF. The DNA of the CDR3 is TGTGCCAGCAGCTACCTAAAGGACAGCCGAAGCACAGATACGCAGTATTTT. The rearrangement links TRBV7-9 to TRBJ2-3; D is possibly TRBD1 (6 bases). Per the germline V gene, CDR1 is SEHNR and CDR2 is FQNEAQ (reference sequence). V was trimmed by 4 bases and J by 0 bases, leaving 17 bases between them. CDR3 size: 17 residues.

The chain carries TRBV2 and TRBJ2-5, with 13 bases aligning to TRBD2. The germline V gene encodes CDR1 SNHLY and CDR2 FYNNEI. The CDR3 sequence is 16 residues long. Trimming removed 6 bases from V and 5 bases from J; junction bases left unmatched: 9. CDR3 loop: CASSLTSGGAWETQYF. The CDR3 DNA follows: TGTGCCAGCAGCCTCACTAGCGGGGGGGCTTGGGAGACCCAGTACTTC.

The chain employs TRBV3-1 (or the pseudogene TRBV3-2) and TRBJ1-6; 7 bases agree with TRBD1. Per the germline V gene, CDR1 is LGHDT and CDR2 is YNNKEL (reference sequence). This CDR3 spans 13 amino acids. Trimming cost V 4 bases and J 6 bases; bases outside gene matches: 0. Here the CDR3 DNA reads TGTGCCAGCAGCCGGGACAGTAATTCACCCCTCCACTTT. Amino acids: CASSRDSNSPLHF.

V gene TRBV30 combines with J gene TRBJ1-5; 9 bases line up with TRBD1. Germline CDR1 GTSNPN, CDR2 SVGIG (reference sequence). The CDR3 extends over 14 amino acids. The V and J ends lost 6 bases and 2 bases, in that order; junction bases with no gene match: 5. The CDR3 protein is CACYRTGGNQPQHF. The CDR3, as DNA: TGTGCCTGTTACAGGACAGGGGGCAATCAGCCCCAGCATTTT.

The CDR3 DNA reads TGTGCCAGCAGCTTAGTGCCGGTCGGGGTCTACAATGAGCAGTTCTTC. It encodes CASSLVPVGVYNEQFF. This chain links TRBV7-2 with TRBJ2-1; perhaps TRBD2 as D (5 bases). The CDR3 has 16 residues. The V and J ends lost 1 base and 3 bases respectively, with 13 bases between them. In germline, CDR1 is SGHTA, CDR2 FQGNSA.

This chain joins TRBV2 and TRBJ1-1; TRBD1 agrees at 7 bases. V lost 6 bases, J lost 9 bases, and 4 bases stayed unmatched. CDR3 length: 11 amino acids. Germline CDR1 and CDR2: SNHLY and FYNNEI. CDR3 coding DNA: TGTGCCAGCAGCGTGACAGGGAAAGCTTTCTTT. It specifies CASSVTGKAFF.

This rearrangement joins TRBV28 to TRBJ2-1; 9 bases are a match to TRBD2. In germline, CDR1 is MDHEN, CDR2 SYDVKM. The J segment lost 4 bases and the V segment lost 6 bases, leaving 10 bases of the junction unmatched. The CDR3 extends over 16 amino acids. In DNA form, the CDR3 reads TGTGCCAGCAGCGAAGCGCGGGGGGGCCGTTACAATGAGCAGTTCTTC. As protein: CASSEARGGRYNEQFF.

The J gene is TRBJ1-2, the V gene TRBV6-5; D is ambiguous. The CDR3 sequence is 15 residues long. Germline V gene lookup returns CDR1 MNHEY and CDR2 SVGAGI. Trimming cost V 5 bases and J 0 bases, with 13 bases left between them. CDR3 region: CASSQRQTPNYGYTF. Here the CDR3 DNA reads TGTGCCAGCAGTCAACGACAAACTCCTAACTATGGCTACACCTTC.

The rearrangement joins TRBV3-1 (or the pseudogene TRBV3-2) to TRBJ2-5; 10 bases line up with TRBD2. Losses at the gene ends were 5 bases for V and 0 bases for J; bases not matched to a gene: 6. The CDR3 totals 16 residues. Germline values: CDR1 LGHDT, CDR2 YNNKEL (reference sequence). CDR3: CASSALSGGYQETQYF. CDR3 nucleotide sequence: TGTGCCAGCAGCGCCCTTAGCGGGGGGTACCAAGAGACCCAGTACTTC.

This clone was counted only a few times. The chain employs TRBV14 and TRBJ1-6; D gene uncertain. The CDR3 runs 14 residues. In germline, CDR1 is SGHDN, CDR2 FVKESK. V was clipped by 1 base and J by 6 bases, with 7 bases between them. The CDR3 coding sequence is TGTGCCAGCAGCCAAGCCCGGGGTAATTCACCCCTCCACTTT. Translation: CASSQARGNSPLHF. The full variable domain, its missing parts supplied by reference TRBV14 and TRBJ1-6, is EAGVTQFPSHSVIEKGQTVTLRCDPISGHDNLYWYRRVMGKEIKFLLHFVKESKQDESGMPNNRFLAERTGGTYSTLKVQPAELEDSGVYFCASSQARGNSPLHFGNGTRLTVT.

The chain recombines TRBV28 with TRBJ1-5, with 10 bases aligning to TRBD1. CDR3 length: 16 amino acids. Looked up from germline, CDR1 is MDHEN and CDR2 is SYDVKM. The V and J ends lost 3 bases and 5 bases, in that order; junction bases with no gene match: 7. This CDR3 reads CASSLGGQGMYQPQHF. The CDR3 DNA sequence: TGTGCCAGCAGTTTGGGGGGACAGGGGATGTATCAGCCCCAGCATTTT. Complete variable domain (other parts from reference TRBV28 and TRBJ1-5): DVKVTQSSRYLVKRTGEKVFLECVQDMDHENMFWYRQDPGLGLRLIYFSYDVKMKEKGDIPEGYSVSREKKERFSLILESASTNQTSMYLCASSLGGQGMYQPQHFGDGTRLSIL.

The rearrangement uses TRBV5-4 and TRBJ1-4; D unresolved. The CDR3 is 16 amino acids. V lost 7 bases and J 0 bases, leaving 16 bases between the germline ends. Germline CDR1 and CDR2: SGHNT and YYREEE (reference sequence). As DNA, the CDR3 is TGTGCCAGCGCACGTGGTGGAGCTTCAACTAATGAAAAACTGTTTTTT. Translated: CASARGGASTNEKLFF.

In its sample, this clone was seen once. The V gene is TRBV3-1 (or the pseudogene TRBV3-2), the J gene TRBJ2-7; 11 positions agree with TRBD2. Germline CDR1 reads LGHDT; CDR2 reads YNNKEL (reference sequence). The CDR3 runs to 15 residues. V gave up 4 bases and J gave up 6 bases; unmatched junction bases: 8. The CDR3 DNA follows: TGTGCCAGCAGCCTGACTAGCGGGGACGGGGGCGAGCAGTACTTC. Amino acid sequence: CASSLTSGDGGEQYF.

This clone was seen just once. The genes are TRBV3-1 (or the pseudogene TRBV3-2) and TRBJ2-5; 8 positions agree with TRBD1. The CDR3 extends over 14 amino acids. Losses at the gene ends were 5 bases for V and 1 base for J; bases not matched to a gene: 3. Germline V gene data show CDR1 as LGHDT and CDR2 as YNNKEL (reference sequence). CDR3 bases: TGTGCCAGCAGCACTACAGGGGGCCAAGAGACCCAGTACTTC. As protein: CASSTTGGQETQYF.

The genes are TRBV4-1 and TRBJ2-2; TRBD1 might be the D (6 bases). Trimming took 5 bases from V and 4 from J, leaving 17 bases between them. Germline assignment: CDR1 MGHRA and CDR2 YSYEKL. The CDR3 length is 16 residues. CDR3 amino acids: CASSLTREGGTGELFF. The CDR3 nucleotides read TGCGCCAGCAGCTTAACACGGGAAGGGGGCACCGGGGAGCTGTTTTTT.

This clone is a singleton in its sample. The rearrangement links TRBV25-1 to TRBJ1-1; TRBD1 matches at 8 bases. The junction had 11 bases not matched to a gene; V was cut back by 4 bases and J by 1 base. The CDR3 sequence is 17 residues long. Germline V gene data show CDR1 as MGHDK and CDR2 as SYGVNS. The CDR3 sequence: CASSVPRGQSENTEAFF. CDR3 DNA sequence: TGTGCCAGCAGTGTGCCCAGGGGGCAGAGTGAGAACACTGAAGCTTTCTTT.

The chain couples TRBV5-8 to TRBJ2-1; the match to TRBD1 covers 9 bases. The CDR3 is made up of 15 amino acids. Germline loops: CDR1 SGHTS, CDR2 YDEGEE. Losses at the gene ends were 4 bases for V and 4 bases for J; bases not matched to a gene: 6. CDR3 sequence reads: CASSPGQGPYNEQFF. The CDR3 bases are TGTGCCAGCAGCCCTGGACAGGGGCCTTACAATGAGCAGTTCTTC. Full variable domain (remainder filled in from reference TRBV5-8 and TRBJ2-1): EAGVTQSPTHLIKTRGQQATLRCSPISGHTSVYWYQQALGLGLQFLLWYDEGEERNRGNFPPRFSGRQFPNYSSELNVNALELEDSALYLCASSPGQGPYNEQFFGPGTRLTVL.

J is TRBJ2-1 and V is TRBV18; 11 bases fit TRBD2. The V and J ends lost 4 bases and 5 bases, in that order; junction bases with no gene match: 10. The CDR3 has 17 residues. Germline V lookup: CDR1 KGHSH, CDR2 LQKENI. This CDR3 is CASSLNLAGGEDNEQFF. The CDR3 DNA reads as TGTGCCAGCTCACTGAATTTAGCGGGGGGGGAAGACAATGAGCAGTTCTTC.

The V gene is TRBV30, the J gene TRBJ2-7; D ambiguous. The CDR3 sequence is 12 residues long. CDR1 and CDR2 (germline): GTSNPN, SVGIG (reference sequence). Trimming cost V 2 bases and J 1 base, with 6 bases left between them. DNA for the CDR3: TGTGCCTGGAGTAGCAAATCCTACGAGCAGTACTTC. As protein: CAWSSKSYEQYF.

The chain joins TRBV9 to TRBJ2-7; the match to TRBD1 covers 8 bases. The V gene end was trimmed by 2 bases and the J gene end by 3 bases; junction bases not matched to a gene: 7. There are 15 residues in the CDR3. Looked up from germline, CDR1 is SGDLS and CDR2 is YYNGEE. CDR3 protein: CASSVGSTGGYEQYF. CDR3 nucleotide sequence: TGTGCCAGCAGCGTGGGAAGTACAGGGGGCTACGAGCAGTACTTC.

V gene TRBV30 combines with J gene TRBJ2-7, with 8 bases matching TRBD2. Germline-derived CDR1 and CDR2 are GTSNPN and SVGIG (reference sequence). CDR3 length equals 11 residues. V lost 2 bases, J lost 7 bases, and 1 base stayed unmatched. In nucleotides, the CDR3 is TGTGCCTGGAGTCCTAGCGGGGAGCAGTACTTC. Its translation is CAWSPSGEQYF.

The chain combines TRBV4-1 with TRBJ2-5, with D uncertain. Germline CDR1 and CDR2: MGHRA and YSYEKL. The length of the CDR3 is 13 residues. V lost 0 bases and J 3 bases, leaving 5 bases between the germline ends. The CDR3 region has the DNA TGCGCCAGCAGCCAAGAGCGAGAAGAGACCCAGTACTTC. Amino acids: CASSQEREETQYF.

The CDR3 region is CASSAVLNTEAFF. The CDR3 bases are TGTGCCAGCAGCGCAGTCTTGAACACTGAAGCTTTCTTT. The chain employs TRBV21-1 and TRBJ1-1; the table gives TRBD1 as D, unverified against the DNA. TRBV21-1 is deemed a pseudogene. The CDR3 consists of 13 residues.

CDR3 in DNA: TGTGCCAGCTCCGGGGGGTTTGACACAGATACGCAGTATTTT. Translating gives CASSGGFDTDTQYF. The chain is built from TRBV2 and TRBJ2-3; 7 positions agree with TRBD2. Per the germline V gene, CDR1 is SNHLY and CDR2 is FYNNEI. The J segment lost 2 bases and the V segment lost 8 bases, leaving 7 bases of the junction unmatched. The CDR3 has 14 residues.

The J gene is TRBJ2-1, the V gene TRBV18, with TRBD1 identical over 9 bases. Per the germline V gene, CDR1 is KGHSH and CDR2 is LQKENI. The CDR3 is 15 amino acids. Trimming at V came to 2 bases and at J to 8 bases, leaving 7 bases not matched to a gene. The CDR3 reads CASSPTGTGRDEQFF. The CDR3 DNA reads as TGTGCCAGCTCACCAACCGGGACAGGGAGGGATGAGCAGTTCTTC.